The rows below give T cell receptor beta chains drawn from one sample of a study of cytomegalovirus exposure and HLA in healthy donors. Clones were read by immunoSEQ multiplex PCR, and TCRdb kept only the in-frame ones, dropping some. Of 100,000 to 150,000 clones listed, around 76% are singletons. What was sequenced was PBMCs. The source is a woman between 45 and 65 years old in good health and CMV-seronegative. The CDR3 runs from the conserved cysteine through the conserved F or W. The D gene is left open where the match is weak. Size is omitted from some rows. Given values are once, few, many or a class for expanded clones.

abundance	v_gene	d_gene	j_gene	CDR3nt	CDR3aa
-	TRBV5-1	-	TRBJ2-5	TGCGCCAGCAGCTTGGCCGGAGAGACCCAGTACTTC	CASSLAGETQYF
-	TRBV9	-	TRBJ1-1	TGTGCCAGCAGCGACGTCAGAGGGGAGGGTGAAGCTTTCTTT	CASSDVRGEGEAFF
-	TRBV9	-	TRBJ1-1	TGTGCCAGCAGCGCCAACAGGGTGGACACTGAAGCTTTCTTT	CASSANRVDTEAFF
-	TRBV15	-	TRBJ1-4	TGTGCCACCTTGCGGGGGGTGGGTGAAAAACTGTTTTTT	CATLRGVGEKLFF
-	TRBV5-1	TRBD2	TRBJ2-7	TGCGCCAGCAGCTTGGCCGGACGGGAGGGCCGGTACGAGCAGTACTTC	CASSLAGREGRYEQYF
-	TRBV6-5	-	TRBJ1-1	TGTGCCAGCAGTTATTGGGGGGGGGCGGGCACTGAAGCTTTCTTT	CASSYWGGAGTEAFF
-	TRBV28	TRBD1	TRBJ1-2	TGTGCCAGCAGTGCCGGGACAGGGTCGGGCTATGGCTACACCTTC	CASSAGTGSGYGYTF
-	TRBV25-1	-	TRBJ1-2	TGTGCCAGCAGTGAATTAGATTGGCGGAAGGATGGCTACACCTTC	CASSELDWRKDGYTF
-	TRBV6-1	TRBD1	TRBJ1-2	TGTGCCAGGGGTCGACAGGGTTCTAACTATGGCTACACCTTC	CARGRQGSNYGYTF
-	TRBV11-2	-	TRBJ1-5	TGTGCCAGCAGCCCGGCGGGGTTTCGCAATCAGCCCCAGCATTTT	CASSPAGFRNQPQHF
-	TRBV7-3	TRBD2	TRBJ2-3	TGTGCCAGCAGCTGGGGGACTAGCGCAGATACGCAGTATTTT	CASSWGTSADTQYF
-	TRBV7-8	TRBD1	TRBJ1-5	TGTGCCAGCAGCGCGACAGGGAAAAATCAGCCCCAGCATTTT	CASSATGKNQPQHF
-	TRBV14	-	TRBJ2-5	TGTGCCAGCAGCCAAGCGGGGAGCGAGACCCAGTACTTC	CASSQAGSETQYF
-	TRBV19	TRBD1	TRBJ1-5	TGTGCCAGTAGCAAAGGACAGGGGCGGGAGCCCCAGCATTTT	CASSKGQGREPQHF
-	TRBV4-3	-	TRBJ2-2	TGCGCCAGCAGCCAAGACCCTCTGCGTGGGGAGCTGTTTTTT	CASSQDPLRGELFF
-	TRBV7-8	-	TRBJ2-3	TGTGCCAGCAGCTCGAGCGGGTTTAGCACAGATACGCAGTATTTT	CASSSSGFSTDTQYF
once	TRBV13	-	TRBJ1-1	TGTGCCAGCAGCTTAGACGGGAACACTGAAGCTTTCTTT	CASSLDGNTEAFF
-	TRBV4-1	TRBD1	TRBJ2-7	TGCGCCAGCAGCCAATCCAGGGGGTTCGGCTCCTACGAGCAGTACTTC	CASSQSRGFGSYEQYF
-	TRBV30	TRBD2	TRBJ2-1	TGTGCCTGGACCAGCGGGGGGGGAAAGTTCTTC	CAWTSGGGKFF
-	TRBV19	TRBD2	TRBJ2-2	TGTGCCAGTAGTATGAGCGGGAGGGCCCACACCGGGGAGCTGTTTTTT	CASSMSGRAHTGELFF
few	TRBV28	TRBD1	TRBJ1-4	TGTGCCAGCATAGGGACAGGGCCTAATGAAAAACTGTTTTTT	CASIGTGPNEKLFF
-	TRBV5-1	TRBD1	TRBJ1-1	TGCGCCAGCAGCTTGGATTCAGGGGGCACTGAAGCTTTCTTT	CASSLDSGGTEAFF
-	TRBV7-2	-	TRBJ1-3	TGTGCCAGCAGCTTAGGGACAGCTGGAAACACCATATATTTT	CASSLGTAGNTIYF
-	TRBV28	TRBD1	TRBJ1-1	TGTGCCAGCAGCCACCGCCTGACAGGGGGATTTACTGAAGCTTTCTTT	CASSHRLTGGFTEAFF
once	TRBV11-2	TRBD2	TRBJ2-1	TGTGCCAGCAGCCACAGCGGGAGGAGTGATGAGCAGTTCTTC	CASSHSGRSDEQFF
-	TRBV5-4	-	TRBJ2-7	TGTGCCAGCAGCCATGGAGGGCCTGAGGGGGAGCAGTACTTC	CASSHGGPEGEQYF
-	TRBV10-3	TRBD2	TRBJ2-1	TGTGCCATCAGACCTCATAGCGGGGCTAGCTCCTACAATGAGCAGTTCTTC	CAIRPHSGASSYNEQFF
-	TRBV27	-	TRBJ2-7	TGTGCCAGCAGTCGTACCCCCAGGGTAGGGCGCGCGCAGTACTTC	CASSRTPRVGRAQYF
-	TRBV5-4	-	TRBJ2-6	TGTGCCAGCAGCTTGAAGTTTGGTGGCACTGGGGCCAACGTCCTGACTTTC	CASSLKFGGTGANVLTF
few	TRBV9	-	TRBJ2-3	TGTGCCAGCAGCCCGAATAGAAACACAGATACGCAGTATTTT	CASSPNRNTDTQYF
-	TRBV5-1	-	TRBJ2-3	TGCGCCAGCAGCATGATAGGGGGATTCACAGATACGCAGTATTTT	CASSMIGGFTDTQYF
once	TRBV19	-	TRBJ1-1	TGTGCCAGTAGTATTCGAGTGAACACTGAAGCTTTCTTT	CASSIRVNTEAFF
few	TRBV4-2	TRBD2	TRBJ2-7	TGTGCCAGCAGCCAGACGGGAGGTCAGCGGGGGTACTTC	CASSQTGGQRGYF
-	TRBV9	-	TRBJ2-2	TGTGCCAGCAGCGTGCGGGGCGGGGAGCTGTTTTTT	CASSVRGGELFF
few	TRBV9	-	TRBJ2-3	TGTGCCAGCAGCCCCCACTACCAAACTGTCACAGATACGCAGTATTTT	CASSPHYQTVTDTQYF
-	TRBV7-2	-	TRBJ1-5	TGTGCCAGCAGCCCGGCGGGGGGGCCTTGGGATGATCAGCCCCAGCATTTT	CASSPAGGPWDDQPQHF
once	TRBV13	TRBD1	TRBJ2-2	TGTGCCAGCAGCTACCTAGGACAGGCTCGCGCCGGGGAGCTGTTTTTT	CASSYLGQARAGELFF
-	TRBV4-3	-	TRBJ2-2	TGCGCCAGCAGCCAAGGATACAGGGCCGGGGTGACCGGGGAGCTGTTTTTT	CASSQGYRAGVTGELFF
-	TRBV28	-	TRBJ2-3	TGTGCCAGCAGTGCGGGACGCCAAACGCAGTATTTT	CASSAGRQTQYF
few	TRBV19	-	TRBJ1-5	TGTGCCAGTACCCCGCACAATGGCAATCAGCCCCAGCATTTT	CASTPHNGNQPQHF
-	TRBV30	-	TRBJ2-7	TGTGCCTGGAGTGTATCAGGGAACGAGCAGTACTTC	CAWSVSGNEQYF
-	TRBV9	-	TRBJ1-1	TGTGCCAGCAGCGTAGATGCAGGTGGAGGAACTGAAGCTTTCTTT	CASSVDAGGGTEAFF
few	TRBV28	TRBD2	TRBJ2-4	TGTGCCAGCAGTAGTACCGGGACTAGCCGTACCGAGTACTTC	CASSSTGTSRTEYF
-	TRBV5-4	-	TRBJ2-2	TGTGCCAGCAGCTTGCAGGGGCGGAACACCGGGGAGCTGTTTTTT	CASSLQGRNTGELFF
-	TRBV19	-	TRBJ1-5	TGTGCCAGTAGTGCCCCGACAGCCGTCCTTAGCAATCAGCCCCAGCATTTT	CASSAPTAVLSNQPQHF
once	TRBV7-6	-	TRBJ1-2	TGTGCCAGCAGCTCCGGAGGCAGTTCGTTGAGCACCTTC	CASSSGGSSLSTF
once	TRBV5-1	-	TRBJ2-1	TGCGCCAGCAGTCTTCGGGGGAGGACTGTCGGTAAGGACAATGAGCAGTTCTTC	CASSLRGRTVGKDNEQFF
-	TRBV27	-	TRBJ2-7	TGTGCCAGCAGTTTACAGGGAACTCCCTATTACGAGCAGTACTTC	CASSLQGTPYYEQYF
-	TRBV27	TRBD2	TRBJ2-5	TGTGCCAGCAGTCCCTGGTCGCTAGCGGGAAGAGAGACCCAGTACTTC	CASSPWSLAGRETQYF